This T cell receptor (beta chain) was identified in a study of OX40 agonist ivuxolimab in advanced cancers. With regard to the full study: Ivuxolimab, which targeted the costimulatory receptor OX40 (CD134), was an agonistic, fully human IgG2 monoclonal antibody. The paper describes the monotherapy dose-escalation part (N of about 47 patients) of the phase I trial of ivuxolimab. Patients were allowed to have had prior anti-PD-1, anti-PD-L1 or anti-CTLA-4 therapy, and approximately 40% of the dose-escalation patients had previously received checkpoint inhibitors. Intravenous ivuxolimab was administered to patients every 2 weeks at six dose levels: 0.01, 0.1, 0.3, 1.5, 3 and 10 mg/kg. In the dose-escalation cohort, 82.7% of patients were male, and the mean age was roughly 60 years, with a range of about 23 to 85. Partial responses occurred in three dose-escalation patients, of whom one had hepatocellular carcinoma and two had cutaneous melanoma. Among the approximately 50 dose-escalation patients, some 20 had hepatocellular carcinoma, roughly 15 melanoma, 9 renal cell carcinoma and 9 head and neck cancer. Peripheral TCRbeta sequencing was intended to test whether TCR sequence diversity was altered and clonal T-cell expansion was caused by ivuxolimab. Summary of the overall study and its limitations: Low levels of normalized T-cell clonal expansion were also seen in some patients who did not respond. Which antigens the clonally expanded peripheral T cells were specific for was not determined. On average, CD8+ T cells showed more expanded clones than CD4+ T cells after ivuxolimab. Clonal expansion of both CD4+ and CD8+ blood T cells was observed from baseline to week 6 at doses 0.1 to 3.0 mg/kg. In partial responders in the 0.1-3.0 mg/kg groups, normalized peripheral clonal expansion was found to be among the lowest, especially among CD8+ T cells.

For this clone: Its antigen specificity is not known. Base qualities are not recorded, but no much larger clone differs from it by a single base.

Trimming removed 0 bases from V and 8 bases from J, leaving 10 bases between the germline ends. Via the germline V gene (reference sequence), CDR1 is WNHNN and CDR2 SYGVQD. From its cysteine to its phenylalanine, the CDR3 spans 14 amino acids. Of all the DNA, just the CDR3 is kept, 42 bases in frame from base 1. Patients with autoimmune disease history or receiving systemic immunosuppression were excluded from the trial. In every dose cohort, peripheral blood was drawn for TCR sequencing at baseline, cycle 4 day 1, and cycle 7 day 1. The samples were taken from a phase I, first-in-human, multicenter, open-label dose-escalation trial of ivuxolimab. The trial enrolled adults with locally advanced or metastatic head and neck squamous cell, hepatocellular, melanoma or renal cell carcinoma. CD4+ and CD8+ T cells were sorted separately from peripheral blood before TCR sequencing. For sequencing of the TCRbeta CDR3 region, genomic DNA was extracted from the sorted cells. The immunoSEQ Assay was used for sequencing of TCRbeta CDR3 regions. TCRdb carries this immuneACCESS record with in-frame sequences only. Its versions omit some clonotypes, under half of them owing to an unresolved V gene in the studies checked, with the rest unexplained. The table for this sample lists roughly 96,000 clones; around 80% of them were counted only once. 5.8% of the sample is held by the ten biggest clonotypes.

Sequencing used CD4+ or CD8+ T cells sorted from blood, obtained in a trial of the OX40 agonist ivuxolimab. This TCR derives from an adult with an advanced solid tumor such as melanoma, head and neck, liver or kidney cancer. The rearranged chain carries TRBV10-1 and TRBJ1-4; the D gene is perhaps TRBD1, on 6 matching bases. Read as DNA, the sequence is TGCGCCAGCAGTGAGTCCGGACAGCCAGAAAAACTGTTTTTT. This encodes CASSESGQPEKLFF.